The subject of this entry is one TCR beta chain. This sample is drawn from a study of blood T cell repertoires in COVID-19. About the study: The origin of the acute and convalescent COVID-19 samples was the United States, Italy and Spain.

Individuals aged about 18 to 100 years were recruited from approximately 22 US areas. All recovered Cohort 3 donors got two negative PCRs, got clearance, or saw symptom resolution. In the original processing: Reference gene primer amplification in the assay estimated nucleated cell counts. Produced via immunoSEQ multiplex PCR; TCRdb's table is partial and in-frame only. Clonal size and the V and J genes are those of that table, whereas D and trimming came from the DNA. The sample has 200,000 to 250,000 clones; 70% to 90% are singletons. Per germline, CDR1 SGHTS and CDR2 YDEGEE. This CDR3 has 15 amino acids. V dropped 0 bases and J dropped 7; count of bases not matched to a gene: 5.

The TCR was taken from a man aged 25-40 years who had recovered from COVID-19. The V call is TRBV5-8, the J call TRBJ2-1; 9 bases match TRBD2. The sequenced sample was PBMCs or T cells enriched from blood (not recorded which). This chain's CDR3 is CASSLDGGGANEQFF. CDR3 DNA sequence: TGTGCCAGCAGCTTGGACGGCGGGGGGGCTAATGAGCAGTTCTTC.